This T cell receptor beta chain was recorded in a study of early T cells in non-severe SARS-CoV-2 infection. Study-level information: Unpaired chains resulted from sequencing bulk RNA of unsorted whole blood. Study-wide results and caveats: The study's VDJdb matching favored anti-spike CD8 responses and missed private and CD4 specificities.

The TCR library protocol attached unique molecular identifiers to the individual cDNA molecules. TCRdb processed the 5' RACE reads anew with MiXCR; each CDR3 protein has one entry. The sample records tens of thousands of distinct CDR3 sequences, over 7% being singletons. This clonotype occurred a few times. Its specificity is unknown. Trimming removed 0 bases from V and 9 bases from J, with 6 bases in between. This CDR3 has 12 residues. The germline CDR1 and CDR2 sequences are MNHNY and SVGAGI (reference sequence). This clonotype originated in an adult who was a healthcare worker with PCR-confirmed SARS-CoV-2 infection or an uninfected control (not recorded which). Sequenced input: whole blood. The J gene is TRBJ1-5, the V gene TRBV6-6; D not resolved. The CDR3, as DNA: TGTGCCAGCAGTTACTCGAGTGCGCCCCAGCATTTT. This gives the protein CASSYSSAPQHF.